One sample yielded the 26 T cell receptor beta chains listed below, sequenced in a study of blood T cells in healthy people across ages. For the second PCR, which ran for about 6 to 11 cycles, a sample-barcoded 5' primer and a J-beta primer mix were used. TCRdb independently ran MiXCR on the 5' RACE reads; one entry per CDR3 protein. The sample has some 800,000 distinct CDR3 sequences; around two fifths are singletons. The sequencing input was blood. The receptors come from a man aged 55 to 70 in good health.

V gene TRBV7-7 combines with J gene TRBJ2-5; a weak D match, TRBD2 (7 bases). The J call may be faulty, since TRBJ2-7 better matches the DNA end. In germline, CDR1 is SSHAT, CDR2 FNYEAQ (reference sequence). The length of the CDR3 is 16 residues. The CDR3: CASSLRGGSLHYEQYF. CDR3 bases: TGTGCCAGCAGCTTAAGGGGGGGTTCGCTCCACTACGAGCAGTACTTC.

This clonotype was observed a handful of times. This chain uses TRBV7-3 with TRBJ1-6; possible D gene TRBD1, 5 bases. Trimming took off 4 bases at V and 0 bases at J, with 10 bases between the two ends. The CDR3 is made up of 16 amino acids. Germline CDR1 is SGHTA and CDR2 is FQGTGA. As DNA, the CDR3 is TGTGCCAGCAGCTGGGGCCCGAGCTCCTATAATTCACCCCTCCACTTT. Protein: CASSWGPSSYNSPLHF.

CDR3 sequence reads: CSVPSGGGREQFF. The CDR3 region has the DNA TGCAGTGTCCCTAGCGGGGGGGGGCGGGAGCAGTTCTTC. V is TRBV20-1 and J is TRBJ2-1; TRBD2 matches at 12 bases. The V gene end was trimmed by 7 bases and the J gene end by 10 bases; junction bases not matched to a gene: 8. The CDR3 totals 13 residues. Germline values: CDR1 DFQATT, CDR2 SNEGSKA (reference sequence).

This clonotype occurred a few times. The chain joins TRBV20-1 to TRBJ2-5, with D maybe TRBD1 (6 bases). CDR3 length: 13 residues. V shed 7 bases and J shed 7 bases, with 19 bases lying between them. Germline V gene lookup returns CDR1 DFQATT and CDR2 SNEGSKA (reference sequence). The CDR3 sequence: CSGRDTDLGTQYF. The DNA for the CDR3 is TGCAGTGGCAGGGACACCGACTTAGGGACCCAGTACTTC.

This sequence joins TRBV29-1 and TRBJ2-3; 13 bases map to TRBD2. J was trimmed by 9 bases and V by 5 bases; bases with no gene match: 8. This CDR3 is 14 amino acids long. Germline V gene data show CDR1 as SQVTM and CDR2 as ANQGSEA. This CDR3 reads CSVWTSGGLRTQYF. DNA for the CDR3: TGCAGCGTTTGGACTAGCGGGGGCCTGAGGACGCAGTATTTT.

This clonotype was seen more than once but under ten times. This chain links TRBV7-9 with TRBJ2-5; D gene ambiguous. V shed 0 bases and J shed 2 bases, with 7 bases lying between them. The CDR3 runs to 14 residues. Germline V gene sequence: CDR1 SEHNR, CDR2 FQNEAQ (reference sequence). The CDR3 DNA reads TGTGCCAGCAGCTTAGCGGTGGGGCAAGAGACCCAGTACTTC. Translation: CASSLAVGQETQYF.

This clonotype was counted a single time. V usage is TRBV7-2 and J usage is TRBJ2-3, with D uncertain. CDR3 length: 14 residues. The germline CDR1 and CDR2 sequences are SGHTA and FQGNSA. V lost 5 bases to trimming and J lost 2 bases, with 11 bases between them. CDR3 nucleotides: TGTGCCAGCAGCGATAGCTATTACACAGATACGCAGTATTTT. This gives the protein CASSDSYYTDTQYF.

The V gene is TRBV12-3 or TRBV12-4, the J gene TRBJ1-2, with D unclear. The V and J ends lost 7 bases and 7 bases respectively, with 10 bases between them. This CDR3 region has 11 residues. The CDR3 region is CASKASGGYTF. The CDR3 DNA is TGTGCCAGCAAGGCCTCGGGTGGCTACACCTTC.

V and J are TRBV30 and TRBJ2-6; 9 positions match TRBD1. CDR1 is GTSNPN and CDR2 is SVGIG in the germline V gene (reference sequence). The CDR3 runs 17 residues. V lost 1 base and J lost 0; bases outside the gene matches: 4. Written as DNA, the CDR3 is TGTGCCTGGAGTGCAGGGACAGGGCGCTCTGGGGCCAACGTCCTGACTTTC. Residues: CAWSAGTGRSGANVLTF.

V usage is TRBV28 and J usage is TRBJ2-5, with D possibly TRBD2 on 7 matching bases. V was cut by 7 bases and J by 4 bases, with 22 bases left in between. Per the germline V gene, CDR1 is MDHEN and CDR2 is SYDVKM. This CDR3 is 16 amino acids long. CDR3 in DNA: TGTGCCAGCACCAAAGGGGGGGCTAGCGGAAGAGAGACCCAGTACTTC. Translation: CASTKGGASGRETQYF.

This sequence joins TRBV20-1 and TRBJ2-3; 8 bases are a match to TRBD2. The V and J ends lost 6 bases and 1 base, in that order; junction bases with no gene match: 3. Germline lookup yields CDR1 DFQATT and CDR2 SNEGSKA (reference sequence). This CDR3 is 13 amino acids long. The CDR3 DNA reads TGCAGTGCCCAAGCGGGGGGCACAGATACGCAGTATTTT. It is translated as CSAQAGGTDTQYF.

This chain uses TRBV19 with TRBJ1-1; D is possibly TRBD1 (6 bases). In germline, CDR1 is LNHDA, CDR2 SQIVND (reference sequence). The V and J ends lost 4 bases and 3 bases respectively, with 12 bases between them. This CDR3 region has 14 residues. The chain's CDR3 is CASSSPQGYTEAFF. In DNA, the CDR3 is TGTGCCAGTAGTAGCCCTCAGGGGTACACTGAAGCTTTCTTT.

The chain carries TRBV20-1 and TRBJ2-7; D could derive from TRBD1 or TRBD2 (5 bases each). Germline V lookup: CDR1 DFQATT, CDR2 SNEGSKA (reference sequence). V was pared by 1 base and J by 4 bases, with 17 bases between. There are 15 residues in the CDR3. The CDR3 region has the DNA TGCAGTGCTAGAGTCGGGGCAGGGCTGGGGTACGAGCAGTACTTC. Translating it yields CSARVGAGLGYEQYF.

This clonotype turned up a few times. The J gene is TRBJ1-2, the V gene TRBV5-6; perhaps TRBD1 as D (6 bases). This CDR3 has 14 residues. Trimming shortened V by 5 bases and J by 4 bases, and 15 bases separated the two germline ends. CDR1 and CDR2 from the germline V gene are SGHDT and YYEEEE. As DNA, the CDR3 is TGTGCCAGCAGACTCGGGGGGCGGGCCTATGGCTACACCTTC. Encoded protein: CASRLGGRAYGYTF.

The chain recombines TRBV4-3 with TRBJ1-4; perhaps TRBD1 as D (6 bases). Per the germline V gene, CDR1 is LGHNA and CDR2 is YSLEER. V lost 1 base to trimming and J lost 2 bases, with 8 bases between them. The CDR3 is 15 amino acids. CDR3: CASSQGDRTNEKLFF. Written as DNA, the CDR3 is TGCGCCAGCAGCCAAGGCGACAGGACTAATGAAAAACTGTTTTTT.

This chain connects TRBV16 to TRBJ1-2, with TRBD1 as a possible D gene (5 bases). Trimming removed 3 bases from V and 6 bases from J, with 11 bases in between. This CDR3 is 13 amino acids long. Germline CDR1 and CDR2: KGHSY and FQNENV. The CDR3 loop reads CASSQGGIDGYTF. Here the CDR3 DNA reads TGTGCCAGCAGCCAGGGGGGAATTGATGGCTACACCTTC.

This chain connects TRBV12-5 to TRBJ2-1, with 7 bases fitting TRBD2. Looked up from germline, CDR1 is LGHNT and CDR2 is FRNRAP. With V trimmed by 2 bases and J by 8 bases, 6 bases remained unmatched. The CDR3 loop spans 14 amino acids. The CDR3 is CASGLSRLADEQFF. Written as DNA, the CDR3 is TGTGCTAGTGGTTTGAGCCGACTAGCCGATGAGCAGTTCTTC.

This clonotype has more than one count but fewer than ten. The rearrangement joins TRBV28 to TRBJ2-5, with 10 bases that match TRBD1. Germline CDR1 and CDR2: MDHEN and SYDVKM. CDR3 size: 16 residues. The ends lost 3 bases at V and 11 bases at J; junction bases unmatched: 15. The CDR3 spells CASSFYPTGGSGEQYF. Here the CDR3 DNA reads TGTGCCAGCAGTTTCTACCCGACAGGGGGCTCGGGGGAGCAGTACTTC.

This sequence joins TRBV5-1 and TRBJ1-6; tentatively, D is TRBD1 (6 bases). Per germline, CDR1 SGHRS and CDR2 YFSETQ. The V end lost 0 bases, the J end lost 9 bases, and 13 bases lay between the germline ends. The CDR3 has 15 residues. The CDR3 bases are TGCGCCAGCAGCTTGGGGCAGGGGCTGGGTTCACCCCTCCACTTT. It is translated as CASSLGQGLGSPLHF.

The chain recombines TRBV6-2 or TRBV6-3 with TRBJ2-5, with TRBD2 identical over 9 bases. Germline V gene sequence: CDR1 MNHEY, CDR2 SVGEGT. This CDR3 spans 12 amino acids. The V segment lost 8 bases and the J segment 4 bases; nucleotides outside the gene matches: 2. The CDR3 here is CASSTSGETQYF. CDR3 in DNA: TGTGCCAGCTCGACTAGCGGAGAGACCCAGTACTTC.

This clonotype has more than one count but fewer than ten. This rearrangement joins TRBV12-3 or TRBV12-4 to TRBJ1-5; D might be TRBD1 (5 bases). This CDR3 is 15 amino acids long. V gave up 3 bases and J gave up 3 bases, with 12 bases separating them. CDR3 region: CASSFAGMNNQPQHF. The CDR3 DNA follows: TGTGCCAGCAGTTTCGCAGGGATGAACAATCAGCCCCAGCATTTT.

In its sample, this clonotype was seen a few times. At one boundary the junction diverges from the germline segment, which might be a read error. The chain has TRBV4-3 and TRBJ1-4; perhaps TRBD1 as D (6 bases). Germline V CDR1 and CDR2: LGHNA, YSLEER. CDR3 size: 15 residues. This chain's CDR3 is CASGQGGATNEKLFF. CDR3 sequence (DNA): TGCGCCAGCGGCCAAGGGGGTGCAACTAATGAAAAACTGTTTTTT.

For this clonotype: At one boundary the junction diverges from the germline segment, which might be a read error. CDR3 DNA: TGCGCCAGCAGCCTGGAAAACCAAGAGACCCAGTACTTC. It translates to CASSLENQETQYF. J is TRBJ2-5 and V is TRBV12-3 or TRBV12-4; D gene unclear. The CDR3 sequence is 13 residues long.

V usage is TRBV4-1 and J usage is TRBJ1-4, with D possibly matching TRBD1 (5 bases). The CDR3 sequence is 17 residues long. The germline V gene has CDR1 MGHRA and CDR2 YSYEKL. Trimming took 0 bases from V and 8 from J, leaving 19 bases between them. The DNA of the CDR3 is TGCGCCAGCAGCCAAGATGGCCCTAGGGGACTCGGGGAAAAACTGTTTTTT. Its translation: CASSQDGPRGLGEKLFF.

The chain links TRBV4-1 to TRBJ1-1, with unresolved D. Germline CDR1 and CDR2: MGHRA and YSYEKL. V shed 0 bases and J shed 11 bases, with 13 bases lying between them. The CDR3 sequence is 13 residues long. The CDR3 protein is CASSQERTGAAFF. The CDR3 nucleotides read TGCGCCAGCAGCCAAGAAAGAACCGGAGCGGCTTTCTTT.

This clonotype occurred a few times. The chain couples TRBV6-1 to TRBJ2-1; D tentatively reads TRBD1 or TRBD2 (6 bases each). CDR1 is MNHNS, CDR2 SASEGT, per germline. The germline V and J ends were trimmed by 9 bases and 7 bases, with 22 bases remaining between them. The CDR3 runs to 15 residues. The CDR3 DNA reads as TGTGCCAGTAAATCCCGGGACTGGGGGGCTAATGAGCAGTTCTTC. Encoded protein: CASKSRDWGANEQFF.